This T cell receptor beta chain came from a study of technical replicates of blood from a handful of donors. With 4 bases clipped from V and 1 base from J, the junction kept 3 bases outside the gene matches. CDR1 WNHNN and CDR2 SYGVQD come from the germline V gene (reference sequence). The CDR3 length is 15 residues. Method: immunoSEQ multiplex PCR; TCRdb's copy keeps in-frame clones and lacks some. Here the sample spans around 80,000 clones, roughly 94% being singletons. The origin of this receptor is a human donor in good health. Material for sequencing was T cells isolated from PBMCs. The V and J genes are TRBV10-1 and TRBJ2-7, with TRBD1 identical over 11 bases. DNA for the CDR3: TGCGCCAGCAGTGGGGGACAGGGGGGTTCCTACGAGCAGTACTTC. Protein: CASSGGQGGSYEQYF.